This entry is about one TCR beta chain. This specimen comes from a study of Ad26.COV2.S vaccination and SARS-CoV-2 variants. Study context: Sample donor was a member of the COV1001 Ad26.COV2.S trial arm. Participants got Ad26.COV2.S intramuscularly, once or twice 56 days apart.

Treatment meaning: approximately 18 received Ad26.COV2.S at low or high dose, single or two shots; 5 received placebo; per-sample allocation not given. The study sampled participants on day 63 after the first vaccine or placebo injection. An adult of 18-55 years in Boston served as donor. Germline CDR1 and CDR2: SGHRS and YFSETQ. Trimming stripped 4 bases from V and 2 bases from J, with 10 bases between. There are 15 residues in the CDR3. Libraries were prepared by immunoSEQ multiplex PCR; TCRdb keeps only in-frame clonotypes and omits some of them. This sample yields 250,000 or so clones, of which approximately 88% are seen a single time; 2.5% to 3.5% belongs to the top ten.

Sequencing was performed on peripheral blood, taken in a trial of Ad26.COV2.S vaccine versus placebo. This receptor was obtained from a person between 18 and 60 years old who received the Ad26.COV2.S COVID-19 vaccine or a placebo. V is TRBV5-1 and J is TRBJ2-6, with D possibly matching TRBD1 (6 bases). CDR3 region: CASSEGVTGANVLTF. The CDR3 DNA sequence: TGCGCCAGCAGCGAGGGGGTAACTGGGGCCAACGTCCTGACTTTC.